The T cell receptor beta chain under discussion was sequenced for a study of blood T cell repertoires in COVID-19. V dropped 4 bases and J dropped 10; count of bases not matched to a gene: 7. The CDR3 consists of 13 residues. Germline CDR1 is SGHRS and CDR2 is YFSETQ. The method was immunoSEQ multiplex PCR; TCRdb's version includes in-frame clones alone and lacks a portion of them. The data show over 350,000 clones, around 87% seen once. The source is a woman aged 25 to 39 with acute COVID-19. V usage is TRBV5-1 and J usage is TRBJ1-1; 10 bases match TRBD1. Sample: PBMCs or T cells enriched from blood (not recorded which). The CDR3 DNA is TGCGCCAGCAGCAACAGACAGGGGGCGCCAGCTTTCTTT. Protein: CASSNRQGAPAFF.